The sequence of this TCR beta chain was determined in a study of T cell responses to AZD1222 COVID-19 vaccine. Study-level findings and limits: The peak T cell response came first, and repertoires were sampled only after it. Only a handful of AZD1222 recipients tested seropositive at baseline. Per reports, nearly half of all spike-specific TCRs target regions that are unmutated in variants. The sample set comprised mostly white British donors with more females, and clonal diversity was possibly underestimated.

As regards this clone: Its antigen is unknown.

Germline trimming cut 2 bases from V and 4 bases from J; bases unmatched to any gene: 6. The length of the CDR3 is 16 residues. Germline CDR1 LGHDT, CDR2 YNNKEL (reference sequence). Produced via immunoSEQ multiplex PCR; TCRdb's table is partial and in-frame only. Found here are some 150,000 clones, around 90% of them singletons; the top ten hold less than 2%. This TCR was sampled from an adult who received the AZD1222 COVID-19 vaccine. This specimen was peripheral blood, taken 28 days after the second AZD1222 dose. J is TRBJ2-5 and V is TRBV3-1 (or the pseudogene TRBV3-2); 11 bases fit TRBD1. CDR3 DNA sequence: TGTGCCAGCAGCCAATCTTCCGGGACAGGGGGAGAGACCCAGTACTTC. Its protein is CASSQSSGTGGETQYF.